Listed below are T cell receptor beta chains from one sample, sequenced in a study of blood T cells in healthy people across ages. TCRdb redid the calling of the 5' RACE reads with MiXCR, one entry per CDR3 protein. The sample contains 800,000 or so distinct CDR3 sequences, 20% to 30% of which appear only once. The sample was also reused in another study, on T cells of mothers and their children.

Sequenced material: blood. These receptors all stem from a boy younger than 18 in good health. Each CDR3 is given with its conserved first and last residue. D genes are given only for firm matches. For some rows the clone size is stated as once, few or many, or as a class when expanded; others skip it.

-	-	TRBV2	TRBJ2-1	TGTGCCAGCAGTGAACGGCTAGCTTATGAGCAGTTCTTC	CASSERLAYEQFF
-	many	TRBV12-3/TRBV12-4	TRBJ2-1	TGTGCCAGCAGTTTTAGCGGCAATGAGCAGTTCTTC	CASSFSGNEQFF
-	-	TRBV7-9	TRBJ2-5	TGTACCAGCAGCCTCAGGGGCGAGGAGACCCAGTACTTC	CTSSLRGEETQYF
TRBD2	-	TRBV27	TRBJ2-3	TGTGCCAGCAGTTTACCCCCTGCGAGCGGGGGGTCAGATACGCAGTATTTT	CASSLPPASGGSDTQYF
-	-	TRBV28	TRBJ2-4	TGTGCCAGCAGTCCCCCCGACCGGGACACGAACATTCAGTACTTC	CASSPPDRDTNIQYF
TRBD1	-	TRBV28	TRBJ2-5	TGTGCCAGCAGTTTGTACAGGGGGAGCTACCAGCAGTACTTC	CASSLYRGSYQQYF
TRBD1	-	TRBV18	TRBJ1-6	TGTGCCAGCTCACCACCTGGGACAGGGGGCGTTTCACCCCTCCACTTT	CASSPPGTGGVSPLHF
-	-	TRBV28	TRBJ2-7	TGTGCCAGCAGTTTATTTGGGGGGGCAGGCTACGAGCAGTACTTC	CASSLFGGAGYEQYF
TRBD2	-	TRBV5-1	TRBJ2-7	TGCGCCAGCAGCTTCCTTGGACAGGGACTAGCGGACGAGCAGTACTTC	CASSFLGQGLADEQYF
TRBD2	-	TRBV20-1	TRBJ2-1	TGCAGTGCTAGAGATGCCCCTAGCGGGAGGCCATACAATGAGCAGTTCTTC	CSARDAPSGRPYNEQFF
TRBD2	-	TRBV20-1	TRBJ2-7	TGCAGTGCTAGAGATGCAACTAGCGGGAGGTCCCCCTACGAGCAGTACTTC	CSARDATSGRSPYEQYF
-	few	TRBV20-1	TRBJ1-2	TGCAGTGCTATGGACTATGGCTACACCTTC	CSAMDYGYTF
-	-	TRBV29-1	TRBJ2-4	TGCAGCGTTGGAAAAAACATTCAGTACTTC	CSVGKNIQYF
-	few	TRBV7-9	TRBJ1-2	TGTGCCAGCAGCTTAGACAGGCAGCTAAGCTACACCTTC	CASSLDRQLSYTF
TRBD2	-	TRBV11-2	TRBJ2-1	TGTGCCAGCAGCCTCGGGTACAAGACTAGCGGAACCTCTAATGAGCAGTTCTTC	CASSLGYKTSGTSNEQFF
TRBD1	once	TRBV5-1	TRBJ1-3	TGCGCCAGCAGCTTATGGGACAGCTCTGGAAACACCATATATTTT	CASSLWDSSGNTIYF
TRBD2	few	TRBV5-3	TRBJ2-5	TGTGCCAGAAGCGGGACTAGGGAGCAAGAGACCCAGTACTTC	CARSGTREQETQYF
TRBD2	few	TRBV12-3/TRBV12-4	TRBJ2-5	TGTGCCAGCAGACCGGGACTAGCGGTTTTTGAGCAGTACTTC	CASRPGLAVFEQYF
-	once	TRBV20-1	TRBJ2-2	TGCAGTGCTAACGGAGGGGACAACACCGGGGAGCTGTTTTTT	CSANGGDNTGELFF
-	few	TRBV30	TRBJ1-1	TGTGCTGCGGTTGGGATAGTGAACACTGAAGCTTTCTTT	CAAVGIVNTEAFF
TRBD1	-	TRBV7-2	TRBJ1-1	TGTGCCAGCAGCTCGCGACAGGGGATGAACACTGAAGCTTTCTTT	CASSSRQGMNTEAFF
-	few	TRBV12-3/TRBV12-4	TRBJ1-1	TGTGCCAGCACCGACAATACTGAAGCTTTCTTT	CASTDNTEAFF